These T cell receptor beta chains were read from a single sample in a study of response to subunit inactivated influenza vaccine. MiXCR, applied by TCRdb to the RT-PCR reads, yields one record per CDR3 protein. The sample lists 530,000 or so distinct CDR3 sequences; less than 15% were seen once. This sample comprised PBMCs from blood, obtained 11 to 12 days after vaccination. The receptors here all came from a man aged 50 to 60 who received an inactivated influenza vaccine. Both conserved end residues are part of each CDR3. A D gene is named only where the DNA matches it firmly. Expanded clones get a size class; other rows say once, few or many, or leave the size out.

abundance: .; v_gene: TRBV28; j_gene: TRBJ2-7; d_gene: .; CDR3nt: TGTGCCAGCAGTTTACACAAAGCAGGTCCACGGGCATCCTACGAGCAGTACTTC; CDR3aa: CASSLHKAGPRASYEQYF
abundance: few; v_gene: TRBV4-1; j_gene: TRBJ2-3; d_gene: .; CDR3nt: TGCGCCAGCAGCCAGGTAACCCTTGGGGTCACAGATACGCAGTATTTT; CDR3aa: CASSQVTLGVTDTQYF
abundance: many; v_gene: TRBV5-1; j_gene: TRBJ2-1; d_gene: .; CDR3nt: TGCGCCAGCAGCTTGTTAGTGGGGATCGATGAGCAGTTCTTC; CDR3aa: CASSLLVGIDEQFF
abundance: few; v_gene: TRBV7-9; j_gene: TRBJ1-2; d_gene: .; CDR3nt: TGTGCCAGCAGCAAAAACATAAACTATGGCTACACCTTC; CDR3aa: CASSKNINYGYTF
abundance: .; v_gene: TRBV20-1; j_gene: TRBJ2-4; d_gene: .; CDR3nt: TGCAGTGCCACTGACGGGGGCGATTTAGTGTTCTTC; CDR3aa: CSATDGGDLVFF
abundance: .; v_gene: TRBV6-5; j_gene: TRBJ1-5; d_gene: TRBD1; CDR3nt: TGTGCCAGCAGTTACTCGGGACAGGCAAATCAGCCCCAGCATTTT; CDR3aa: CASSYSGQANQPQHF
abundance: few; v_gene: TRBV4-3; j_gene: TRBJ1-4; d_gene: .; CDR3nt: TGCGCCAGCAGCCAGGGATATCCAGGGGCTAATGAAAAACTGTTTTTT; CDR3aa: CASSQGYPGANEKLFF
abundance: few; v_gene: TRBV2; j_gene: TRBJ2-5; d_gene: .; CDR3nt: TGTGCCAGCAATAGTTACAAAGAGACCCAGTACTTC; CDR3aa: CASNSYKETQYF
abundance: .; v_gene: TRBV5-1; j_gene: TRBJ1-6; d_gene: .; CDR3nt: TGCGCCAGCAGCCCAGACAGATATTCACCCCTCCACTTT; CDR3aa: CASSPDRYSPLHF
abundance: .; v_gene: TRBV18; j_gene: TRBJ2-6; d_gene: .; CDR3nt: TGTGCCAGCTCACCCGTTGCTCCGGGCAGCACTGGGGCCAACGTCCTGACTTTC; CDR3aa: CASSPVAPGSTGANVLTF
abundance: few; v_gene: TRBV14; j_gene: TRBJ1-1; d_gene: .; CDR3nt: TGTGCCAGCAGCGTGACAAGAGCAAACACTGAAGCTTTCTTT; CDR3aa: CASSVTRANTEAFF
abundance: .; v_gene: TRBV7-8; j_gene: TRBJ2-7; d_gene: TRBD1; CDR3nt: TGTGCCAGCAGCCCACGACAGGGGGCCCACGAGCAGTACTTC; CDR3aa: CASSPRQGAHEQYF
abundance: few; v_gene: TRBV5-1; j_gene: TRBJ2-1; d_gene: TRBD2; CDR3nt: TGCGCCAGCAGCCTTTGGACTAGCGGGGGGGCGGGTTTCTATGAGCAGTTCTTC; CDR3aa: CASSLWTSGGAGFYEQFF
abundance: many; v_gene: TRBV3-1; j_gene: TRBJ2-1; d_gene: TRBD2; CDR3nt: TGTGCCAGCAGCAAGACTAGCGCGGGAAAGGTGGGTGAGCAGTTCTTC; CDR3aa: CASSKTSAGKVGEQFF
abundance: .; v_gene: TRBV29-1; j_gene: TRBJ1-2; d_gene: .; CDR3nt: TGCAGCGTTGGCCGAGGGGGAGGCTACACTTTC; CDR3aa: CSVGRGGGYTF
abundance: few; v_gene: TRBV30; j_gene: TRBJ2-1; d_gene: .; CDR3nt: TGTGCCTGGAATGAGTTCGAGAACAATGAGCAGTTCTTC; CDR3aa: CAWNEFENNEQFF